Reported below is one T cell receptor (beta chain). The antigen remains unidentified. The data were obtained in a study of tumor-infiltrating lymphocytes in localized non-small cell lung cancer. Overall study context: Patients included smokers and never-smokers with various histologies, some sampled after neoadjuvant chemotherapy. The study's findings and limits: Available tissue quantity limited TCR sequencing to a patient subset.

Generated by immunoSEQ multiplex PCR, the TCRdb table keeps only in-frame clones and is missing some. The sample includes 7,500 to 9,500 clones, around 80% of them seen just once. Sequenced: uninvolved lung tissue not adjacent to the tumor. This clonotype originated in a human donor with non-small cell lung cancer.

The CDR3 DNA reads as TGCAGCGTTGAAGGGACAGGGCCAGCTTTCTTT. This encodes CSVEGTGPAFF. The rearrangement links TRBV29-1 to TRBJ1-1; 8 bases map to TRBD1. The V and J ends lost 1 base and 10 bases, in that order; junction bases with no gene match: 2. The CDR3 extends over 11 amino acids. Germline-derived CDR1 and CDR2 are SQVTM and ANQGSEA.